This T cell receptor beta chain was recorded in a study of low-dose radiotherapy and immunotherapy resistance in tumors. About the study: Radiation delivery to Cohort 1 consisted of 0.5 Gy per fraction every 2 weeks, summing to 6.5 Gy. Treatment included intravenous cyclophosphamide dosed at 200 mg/m2 every two weeks, one day before radiation and immunotherapy.

CDR3 length: 15 amino acids. Germline V CDR1 and CDR2: SEHNR, FQNEAQ (reference sequence). Unmatched junction bases numbered 10, after V lost 5 bases and J lost 3 bases. This clonotype was found many times. The time point denotes: after trial treatment. This sample's treatment: LDRT plus nivolumab, ipilimumab, low-dose cyclophosphamide and aspirin (RACIN trial). Each donor was administered nivolumab, ipilimumab, aspirin, low-dose cyclophosphamide and low-dose radiotherapy. Gene-specific TRAV and TRBV primers were used for first-strand cDNA, covering alpha and beta chains. The authors ran 20 PCR cycles to amplify TCRs with a constant-region primer and V-primer adapter. One entry per CDR3 protein, called by TCRdb with MiXCR from the reads. The sample records roughly 95,000 distinct CDR3 sequences, 20% to 25% being singletons.

This chain uses TRBV7-9 with TRBJ2-7; 7 bases fit TRBD1. The clonotype was recovered from a female donor with ovarian cancer. The sample consisted of PBMCs, taken after low-dose radiotherapy plus immunotherapy. In DNA form, the CDR3 reads TGTGCCAGCAGCCGAGACAGGGTTCTTGACTACGAGCAGTACTTC. Translation: CASSRDRVLDYEQYF.